The 5 T cell receptor beta chains below come from one sample, sequenced in a study of blood T cell repertoires in COVID-19 (dated by TCRdb to 2018 to 2020). The library was built by means of the immunoSEQ multiplex PCR assay. Not all clones reach the TCRdb copy of this immuneACCESS table, which keeps in-frame sequences only. Checked studies attribute under half of the gap to unresolved V genes and leave the rest unexplained. A total of around 200,000 clones appear in this sample, 70% to 85% of them only once. The ten largest clones represent about 7% of the sample. Sequencing used peripheral blood. The source is a human donor in a cohort sampled during active COVID-19.

The chain uses TRBV25-1 and TRBJ2-7; D ambiguous. Trimming removed 2 bases from V and 5 bases from J, with 16 bases in between. The CDR3 covers 15 residues. CDR1 and CDR2 from the germline V gene are MGHDK and SYGVNS. The CDR3 sequence is CASSEPGRPVHEQYF. The CDR3, as DNA: TGTGCCAGCAGTGAACCCGGCAGGCCCGTCCACGAGCAGTACTTC.

The rearrangement joins TRBV29-1 to TRBJ2-7; TRBD1 agrees at 7 bases. Trimming cost V 3 bases and J 2 bases; bases outside gene matches: 7. CDR1 SQVTM and CDR2 ANQGSEA come from the germline V gene. The CDR3 extends over 14 amino acids. The CDR3 DNA follows: TGCAGCGTTGATAAGGGGGCCAACGCCTACGAGCAGTACTTC. This encodes CSVDKGANAYEQYF.

The V gene is TRBV5-1, the J gene TRBJ1-6; D is unresolved. Trimming left V 0 bases short and J 5 bases short, with 21 bases between. This CDR3 is 19 amino acids long. Per the germline V gene, CDR1 is SGHRS and CDR2 is YFSETQ. Here the CDR3 DNA reads TGCGCCAGCAGCTTGGAGCCCTGGGCAGGCCGCCTTAATAATTCACCCCTCCACTTT. The encoded protein is CASSLEPWAGRLNNSPLHF.

The chain joins TRBV5-1 to TRBJ2-7; tentatively, D is TRBD2 (5 bases). V gave up 1 base and J gave up 4 bases, with 15 bases separating them. The CDR3 is 15 residues long. Germline V gene lookup returns CDR1 SGHRS and CDR2 YFSETQ. CDR3 sequence: CASSLYLGVVYEQYF. CDR3 in DNA: TGCGCCAGCAGCTTGTATCTGGGAGTCGTATACGAGCAGTACTTC.

This chain uses TRBV5-6 with TRBJ1-6; D might be TRBD1 (6 bases). V lost 5 bases and J 1 base, leaving 22 bases between the germline ends. CDR1 is SGHDT, CDR2 YYEEEE, per germline. CDR3 size: 19 residues. This CDR3 reads CASRQTRGRGGSYNSPLHF. The CDR3 DNA sequence: TGTGCCAGCAGACAGACCAGGGGACGTGGCGGGTCCTATAATTCACCCCTCCACTTT.